Listed here are 26 T cell receptor beta chains from one sample, sequenced in a study of Graves' ophthalmopathy and Graves' hyperthyroidism. RNA served as the template for amplifying TCR beta CDR3 regions. After a first-round RT-PCR with HTBI primers, a second-round multiplex PCR was run. A single record per CDR3 protein comes from TCRdb applying MiXCR to the multiplex PCR reads. Of a few hundred thousand distinct CDR3 sequences listed, about 40% are singletons. Specimen: peripheral blood or thyroid tissue (not recorded which). The origin of the receptors is an adult man with Graves' hyperthyroidism.

This clonotype has ten or more counts. V and J are TRBV9 and TRBJ2-2; D is undetermined. CDR3 length equals 12 residues. V was cut by 2 bases and J by 5 bases, with 4 bases left in between. Germline CDR1 is SGDLS and CDR2 is YYNGEE. The DNA of the CDR3 is TGTGCCAGCAGCGTGGGGACCGGGGAGCTGTTTTTT. Protein: CASSVGTGELFF.

Points on this clonotype: Since a much larger clone is just one base distant, this may be a read error. This rearrangement joins TRBV2 to TRBJ2-7; tentatively, D is TRBD2 (6 bases). V lost 8 bases to trimming and J lost 2 bases, with 34 bases between them. In germline, CDR1 is SNHLY, CDR2 FYNNEI. This CDR3 has 20 amino acids. CDR3 in amino acids: CASLSTTSLSGASVPYEQYF. DNA of the CDR3: TGTGCCAGCCTTTCCACTACTTCATTATCCGGGGCTAGCGTGCCCTACGAGCAGTACTTC.

This clonotype was recorded at least ten times. The CDR3 protein is CASSVAEGGTIYF. Written as DNA, the CDR3 is TGTGCCAGCAGCGTAGCTGAAGGGGGCACCATATATTTT. The chain carries TRBV9 and TRBJ1-3; D possibly corresponds to TRBD1 (6 bases). Germline V gives CDR1 SGDLS, CDR2 YYNGEE. With 0 bases removed from V and 9 bases from J, the gap between germline ends came to 10 bases. The CDR3 spans 13 residues.

The chain employs TRBV9 and TRBJ2-2, with 12 bases aligning to TRBD1. The CDR3 consists of 16 residues. CDR1 is SGDLS, CDR2 YYNGEE, per germline. V was pared by 4 bases and J by 7 bases, with 8 bases of the junction left unmatched. CDR3 loop: CASSFPGTGGVGELFF. In DNA form, the CDR3 reads TGTGCCAGCAGCTTCCCCGGGACAGGGGGCGTCGGGGAGCTGTTTTTT.

V is TRBV10-3 and J is TRBJ1-5; D is undetermined. This CDR3 has 13 amino acids. Germline assignment: CDR1 ENHRY and CDR2 SYGVKD. The V end lost 6 bases, the J end lost 11 bases, and 17 bases lay between the germline ends. CDR3 sequence: CAISDGGGETQHF. CDR3 DNA: TGTGCCATCAGCGATGGAGGAGGAGAGACCCAGCATTTT.

The V call is TRBV6-1, the J call TRBJ1-2; D is uncertain. Per germline, CDR1 MNHNS and CDR2 SASEGT. The CDR3 is made up of 11 amino acids. Trimming cost V 5 bases and J 12 bases, with 13 bases left between them. CDR3 nucleotide sequence: TGTGCCAGCAGTCTAGCCTCTGGAAACACCTTC. It is translated as CASSLASGNTF.

This clonotype has ten or more counts. The V gene is TRBV20-1, the J gene TRBJ1-1; possible D gene TRBD1, 6 bases. Germline lookup yields CDR1 DFQATT and CDR2 SNEGSKA (reference sequence). V dropped 6 bases and J dropped 3 bases, with 17 bases sitting between them. The CDR3 length is 14 residues. The DNA of the CDR3 is TGCAGTGCCAAATGGGGGGGGCCGTACACTGAAGCTTTCTTT. Translating it yields CSAKWGGPYTEAFF.

This clonotype is a singleton in its sample. The chain couples TRBV29-1 to TRBJ2-5; D may be TRBD2 (6 bases). Looked up from germline, CDR1 is SQVTM and CDR2 is ANQGSEA. There are 12 residues in the CDR3. V was shortened by 8 bases and J by 7 bases, with 17 bases between the two germline ends. This chain's CDR3 is CSTKAGRVTQYF. For the CDR3, the DNA is TGCAGCACGAAAGCGGGCAGGGTGACCCAGTACTTC. Full variable domain (rest looked up from reference TRBV29-1 and TRBJ2-5): SAVISQKPSRDICQRGTSLTIQCQVDSQVTMMFWYRQQPGQSLTLIATANQGSEATYESGFVIDKFPISRPNLTFSTLTVSNMSPEDSSIYLCSTKAGRVTQYFGPGTRLLVL.

The rearrangement joins TRBV18 to TRBJ2-5; D may be TRBD2 (5 bases). Trimming shortened V by 3 bases and J by 3 bases, and 14 bases separated the two germline ends. Germline CDR1 and CDR2: KGHSH and LQKENI. This CDR3 spans 15 amino acids. The CDR3 bases are TGTGCCAGCTCACCGCCGGGAACCACCGAAGAGACCCAGTACTTC. Its translation: CASSPPGTTEETQYF.

Worth noting for this clonotype: The junction does not match germline at one end; this may be a read error. The chain uses TRBV20-1 and TRBJ1-1; perhaps TRBD1 as D (6 bases). The CDR3 extends over 16 amino acids. The germline V gene encodes CDR1 DFQATT and CDR2 SNEGSKA (reference sequence). CDR3 residues: CSAGDPGGHLNTEAFF. CDR3 DNA: TGCAGTGCTGGAGATCCGGGGGGCCACCTGAACACTGAAGCTTTCTTT.

V and J are TRBV5-4 and TRBJ1-2, with 8 nucleotides matching TRBD1. The trim removed 0 bases at V and 4 bases at J, leaving 5 bases unmatched. The CDR3 sequence is 15 residues long. The germline V gene encodes CDR1 SGHNT and CDR2 YYREEE (reference sequence). CDR3 amino acids: CASSLAGGSSYGYTF. In DNA, the CDR3 is TGTGCCAGCAGCTTGGCAGGGGGCTCGAGCTATGGCTACACCTTC. Using reference TRBV5-4 and TRBJ1-2 for the parts outside the CDR3, the full variable domain is ETGVTQSPTHLIKTRGQQVTLRCSSQSGHNTVSWYQQALGQGPQFIFQYYREEENGRGNFPPRFSGLQFPNYSSELNVNALELDDSALYLCASSLAGGSSYGYTFGSGTRLTVV.

This clonotype appeared many times. V usage is TRBV19 and J usage is TRBJ2-7, with TRBD1 identical over 7 bases. The trim removed 5 bases at V and 3 bases at J, leaving 7 bases unmatched. The CDR3 is made up of 14 amino acids. The germline V gene encodes CDR1 LNHDA and CDR2 SQIVND (reference sequence). The CDR3 is CASSPAGGFYEQYF. The CDR3 DNA is TGTGCCAGTAGTCCCGCAGGGGGTTTCTACGAGCAGTACTTC.

In this sample, this clonotype turned up a few times. A much larger clone differs by one base, so this may be a read error. The CDR3 region has the DNA TGCGCCAGCAGCTTGGGACAGTTAGACTTCGGTGAAAAACTGTTTTTT. It specifies CASSLGQLDFGEKLFF. The chain uses TRBV5-1 and TRBJ1-4; D is possibly TRBD1 (5 bases). The V gene lost 0 bases and the J gene lost 7 bases, with 16 bases spanning the gap. The CDR3 spans 16 residues. Germline loops: CDR1 SGHRS, CDR2 YFSETQ.

V usage is TRBV29-1 and J usage is TRBJ2-7; 8 bases are a match to TRBD1. This CDR3 has 13 residues. The germline V gene has CDR1 SQVTM and CDR2 ANQGSEA. J was trimmed by 3 bases and V by 5 bases; bases with no gene match: 6. The DNA of the CDR3 is TGCAGCGTTAGGACAGGGACAGACTACGAGCAGTACTTC. It encodes CSVRTGTDYEQYF.

This clonotype was recorded many times. The rearrangement uses TRBV9 and TRBJ1-2; D not certain. Germline V lookup: CDR1 SGDLS, CDR2 YYNGEE. Trimming shortened V by 5 bases and J by 6 bases, and 11 bases separated the two germline ends. The CDR3 contains 12 residues. The CDR3 DNA is TGTGCCAGCAGAAACCGGGTTCATGGCTACACCTTC. As protein: CASRNRVHGYTF.

The chain links TRBV12-3 or TRBV12-4 to TRBJ1-1; no firm D call. This CDR3 comprises 16 residues. V lost 2 bases, J lost 1 base, and 14 bases lay in between. CDR3 sequence reads: CASSLRVNFPNTEAFF. The CDR3 nucleotides are TGTGCCAGCAGTTTACGGGTCAATTTCCCGAACACTGAAGCTTTCTTT.

This clonotype occurred many times. The chain has TRBV19 and TRBJ1-2, with TRBD1 matching over 11 bases. This CDR3 comprises 13 residues. Germline loops: CDR1 LNHDA, CDR2 SQIVND (reference sequence). J lost 8 bases, V lost 6 bases, and 5 bases had no gene match. In nucleotides, the CDR3 is TGTGCCAGTAGCCAAGGACAGGGGGCGGGCTACACCTTC. Protein sequence: CASSQGQGAGYTF. The whole variable domain, filled in from reference TRBV19 and TRBJ1-2, reads DGGITQSPKYLFRKEGQNVTLSCEQNLNHDAMYWYRQDPGQGLRLIYYSQIVNDFQKGDIAEGYSVSREKKESFPLTVTSAQKNPTAFYLCASSQGQGAGYTFGSGTRLTVV.

This clonotype showed up many times. The junction shows a germline mismatch at one end, possibly a read error. This rearrangement joins TRBV5-1 to TRBJ2-3, with 7 nucleotides matching TRBD2. From germline, CDR1 is SGHRS and CDR2 YFSETQ. The CDR3 totals 13 residues. CDR3 amino acids: CASSRGGTDTQYF. CDR3 DNA: TGTGCCAGCAGTCGGGGGGGCACAGATACGCAGTATTTT.

This clonotype was counted at least ten times. The CDR3 is CASSETTSNQPQHF. DNA for the CDR3: TGTGCCAGCAGTGAAACGACTAGCAATCAGCCCCAGCATTTT. The rearrangement links TRBV6-1 to TRBJ1-5; D is unclear. Germline lookup yields CDR1 MNHNS and CDR2 SASEGT. Trimming removed 2 bases from V and 0 bases from J, with 5 bases in between. The CDR3 runs 14 residues.

Ten or more counts support this clonotype. The DNA of the CDR3 is TGTGCCAGCAGGGTTAGCGGGACTAGCTTCACCGGGGAGCTGTTTTTT. Its protein is CASRVSGTSFTGELFF. This chain uses TRBV11-2 with TRBJ2-2; 9 nucleotides line up with TRBD2. Germline CDR1 is SGHAT and CDR2 is FQNNGV. Trimming took 6 bases from V and 4 from J; bases not matched to a gene: 9. This CDR3 spans 16 amino acids.

The J gene is TRBJ1-1, the V gene TRBV20-1; the D is unclear. The CDR3 covers 15 residues. V dropped 0 bases and J dropped 4 bases, with 15 bases sitting between them. Germline loops: CDR1 DFQATT, CDR2 SNEGSKA (reference sequence). The CDR3 here is CSARDAEDGVTEAFF. CDR3 nucleotides: TGCAGTGCTAGAGACGCCGAGGACGGCGTCACTGAAGCTTTCTTT.

This sequence joins TRBV2 and TRBJ2-3, with D perhaps TRBD1 or TRBD2 (6 bases each). V was pared by 9 bases and J by 0 bases, with 10 bases between. The V gene's germline CDR1 is SNHLY and CDR2 FYNNEI. This CDR3 spans 13 amino acids. CDR3 DNA sequence: TGTGCCAGTACAGGGACTAGCACAGATACGCAGTATTTT. Its translation: CASTGTSTDTQYF. The full variable domain, with the rest looked up from reference TRBV2 and TRBJ2-3, is EPEVTQTPSHQVTQMGQEVILRCVPISNHLYFYWYRQILGQKVEFLVSFYNNEISEKSEIFDDQFSVERPDGSNFTLKIRSTKLEDSAMYFCASTGTSTDTQYFGPGTRLTVL.

This clonotype was detected a few times. A much more abundant neighbour one base away suggests this may be a read error. The V and J genes are TRBV11-2 and TRBJ2-5; maybe TRBD1 (6 bases). With 0 bases removed from V and 1 base from J, the gap between germline ends came to 6 bases. This CDR3 is 14 amino acids long. Per germline, CDR1 SGHAT and CDR2 FQNNGV. The CDR3 DNA sequence: TGTGCCAGCAGCTTAGAGGGGGCCCAAGAGACCCAGTACTTC. It specifies CASSLEGAQETQYF.

This clonotype was picked up many times. The chain is built from TRBV5-4 and TRBJ1-4; 9 bases align to TRBD1. In germline, CDR1 is SGHNT, CDR2 YYREEE (reference sequence). The CDR3 runs 14 residues. J was trimmed by 10 bases and V by 3 bases; bases with no gene match: 7. The CDR3 loop reads CASSSMTGGGKLFF. CDR3 DNA: TGTGCCAGCAGCTCAATGACAGGGGGGGGAAAACTGTTTTTT.

Points on this clonotype: This may come from a read error, since a much larger clone is one base off. The V gene is TRBV7-9, the J gene TRBJ1-3; D perhaps matches TRBD1 (5 bases). This CDR3 is 18 amino acids long. Per the germline V gene, CDR1 is SEHNR and CDR2 is FQNEAQ (reference sequence). The CDR3 region has the DNA TGTGCCAGCAGCCCGGGTAGTACGGGGGATTACTCTGGAAACGCCATATATTTT. Protein sequence: CASSPGSTGDYSGNAIYF.

Notes on this clonotype: A much larger clone sits a single nucleotide away, making a read error possible. The missing conserved phenylalanine or tryptophan at the end of this CDR3 makes a read error likely. V is TRBV4-2 and J is TRBJ2-7, with TRBD2 identical over 8 bases. J lost 3 bases, V lost 4 bases, and 8 bases had no gene match. Per the germline V gene, CDR1 is LGHNA and CDR2 is YNFKEQ. The CDR3 sequence is 15 residues long. The CDR3 is CASSPGFSGDYEQYL. DNA for the CDR3: TGTGCCAGCAGCCCGGGGTTTAGCGGGGACTACGAGCAGTACCTC.